This TCR beta chain was sequenced in a study of T cell responses to AZD1222 COVID-19 vaccine. Sequenced by immunoSEQ multiplex PCR; TCRdb stores in-frame clones only, minus some. The sample holds under 150,000 clones, approximately 85% seen once. Overall study results and limits: The reported proportion of spike-specific TCRs targeting unmutated variant regions was nearly half.

Details on this clone: The antigen is unknown.

There are 13 residues in the CDR3. Germline V gene data show CDR1 as MGHDK and CDR2 as SYGVNS. The V end was cut by 4 bases, the J end by 3 bases, with 7 bases between. The sequences come from peripheral blood, collected on day 0 of MenACWY control vaccination. This receptor was identified in an adult in good health. V usage is TRBV25-1 and J usage is TRBJ1-5; no clear D gene. The CDR3 bases are TGTGCCAGCAGTGGGTGGGACAATCAGCCCCAGCATTTT. Residues: CASSGWDNQPQHF.